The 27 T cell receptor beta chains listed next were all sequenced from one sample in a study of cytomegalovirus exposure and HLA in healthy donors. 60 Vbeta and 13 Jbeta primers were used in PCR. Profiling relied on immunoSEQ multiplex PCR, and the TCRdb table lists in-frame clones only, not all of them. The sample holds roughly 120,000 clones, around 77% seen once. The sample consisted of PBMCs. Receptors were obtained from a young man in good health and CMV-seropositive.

CDR3 in DNA: TGCAGCGTTGCTGAGGGGGTGGGTAACTATGGCTACACCTTC. Amino acids: CSVAEGVGNYGYTF. V and J are TRBV29-1 and TRBJ1-2; a possible D gene is TRBD1 (6 bases). There are 14 residues in the CDR3. CDR1 is SQVTM and CDR2 is ANQGSEA in the germline V gene. V shed 4 bases and J shed 1 base, with 13 bases lying between them. Together with reference TRBV29-1 and TRBJ1-2, the CDR3 gives the full variable domain: SAVISQKPSRDICQRGTSLTIQCQVDSQVTMMFWYRQQPGQSLTLIATANQGSEATYESGFVIDKFPISRPNLTFSTLTVSNMSPEDSSIYLCSVAEGVGNYGYTFGSGTRLTVV.

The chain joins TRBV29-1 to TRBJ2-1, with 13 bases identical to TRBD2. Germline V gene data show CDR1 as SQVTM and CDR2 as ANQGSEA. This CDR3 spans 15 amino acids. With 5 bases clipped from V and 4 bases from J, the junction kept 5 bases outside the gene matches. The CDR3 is CSVPWGLAGYNEQFF. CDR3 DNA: TGCAGCGTTCCTTGGGGACTAGCGGGATACAATGAGCAGTTCTTC.

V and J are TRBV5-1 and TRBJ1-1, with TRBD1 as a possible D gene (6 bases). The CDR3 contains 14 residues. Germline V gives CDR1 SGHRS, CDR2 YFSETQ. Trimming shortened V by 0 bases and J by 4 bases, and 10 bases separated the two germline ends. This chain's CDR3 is CASSLAGERTEAFF. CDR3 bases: TGCGCCAGCAGCTTGGCAGGGGAGCGCACTGAAGCTTTCTTT.

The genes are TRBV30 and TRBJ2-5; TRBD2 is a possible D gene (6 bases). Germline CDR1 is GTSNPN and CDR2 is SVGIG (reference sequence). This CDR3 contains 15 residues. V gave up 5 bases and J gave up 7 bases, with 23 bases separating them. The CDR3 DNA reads TGTGCCTGGGCTCCTCTGAATTGGCGGGGAGCGACCCAGTACTTC. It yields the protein CAWAPLNWRGATQYF.

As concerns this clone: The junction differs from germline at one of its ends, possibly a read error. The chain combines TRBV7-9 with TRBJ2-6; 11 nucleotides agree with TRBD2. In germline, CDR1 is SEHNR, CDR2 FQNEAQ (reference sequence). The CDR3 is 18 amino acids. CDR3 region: CASSAFSGRGSGANGLTF. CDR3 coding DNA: TGTGCCAGCAGCGCTTTTAGCGGGAGGGGCTCTGGGGCCAACGGCCTGACTTTC.

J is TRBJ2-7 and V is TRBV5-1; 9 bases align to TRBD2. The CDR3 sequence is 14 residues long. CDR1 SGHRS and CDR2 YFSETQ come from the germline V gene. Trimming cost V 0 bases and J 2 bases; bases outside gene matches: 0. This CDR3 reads CASSLVAGAYEQYF. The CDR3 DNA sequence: TGCGCCAGCAGCTTGGTAGCGGGAGCCTACGAGCAGTACTTC.

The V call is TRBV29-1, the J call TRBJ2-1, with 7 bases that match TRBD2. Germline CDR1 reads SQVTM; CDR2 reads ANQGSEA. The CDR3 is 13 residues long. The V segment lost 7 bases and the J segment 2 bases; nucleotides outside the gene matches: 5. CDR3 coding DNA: TGCAGCGGCGGGGGAGGGCCCTACAATGAGCAGTTCTTC. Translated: CSGGGGPYNEQFF.

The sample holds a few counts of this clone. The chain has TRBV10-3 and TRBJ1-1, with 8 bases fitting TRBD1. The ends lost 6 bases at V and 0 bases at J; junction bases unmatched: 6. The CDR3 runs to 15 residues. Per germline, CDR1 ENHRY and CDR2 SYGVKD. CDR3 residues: CAISPGGAMNTEAFF. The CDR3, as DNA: TGTGCCATCAGCCCAGGGGGCGCGATGAACACTGAAGCTTTCTTT.

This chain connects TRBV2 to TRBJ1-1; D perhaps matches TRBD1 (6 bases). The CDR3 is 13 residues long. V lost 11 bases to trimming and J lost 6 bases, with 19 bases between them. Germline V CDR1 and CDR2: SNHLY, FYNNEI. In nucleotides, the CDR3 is TGTGCCGGGCCAGAGGGACATCGAGCTGAAGCTTTCTTT. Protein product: CAGPEGHRAEAFF.

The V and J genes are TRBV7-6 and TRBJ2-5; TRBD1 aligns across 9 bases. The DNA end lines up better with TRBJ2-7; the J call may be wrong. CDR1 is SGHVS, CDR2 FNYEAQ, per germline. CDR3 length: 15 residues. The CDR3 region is CASSLETGGTYEQYF. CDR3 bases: TGTGCCAGCAGCTTAGAGACAGGGGGTACCTACGAGCAGTACTTC.

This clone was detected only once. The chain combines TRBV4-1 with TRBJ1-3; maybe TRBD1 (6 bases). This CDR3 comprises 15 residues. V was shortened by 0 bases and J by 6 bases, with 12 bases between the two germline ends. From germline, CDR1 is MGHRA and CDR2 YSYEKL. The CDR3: CASSQDSGGENTIYF. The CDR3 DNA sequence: TGCGCCAGCAGCCAAGATTCGGGGGGCGAAAACACCATATATTTT.

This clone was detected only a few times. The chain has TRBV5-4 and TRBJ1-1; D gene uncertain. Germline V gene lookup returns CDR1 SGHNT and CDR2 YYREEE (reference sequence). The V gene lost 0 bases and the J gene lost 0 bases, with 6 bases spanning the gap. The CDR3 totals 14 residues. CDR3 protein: CASSLGQVNTEAFF. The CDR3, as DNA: TGTGCCAGCAGCTTGGGGCAGGTGAACACTGAAGCTTTCTTT. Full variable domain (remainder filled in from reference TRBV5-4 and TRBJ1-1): ETGVTQSPTHLIKTRGQQVTLRCSSQSGHNTVSWYQQALGQGPQFIFQYYREEENGRGNFPPRFSGLQFPNYSSELNVNALELDDSALYLCASSLGQVNTEAFFGQGTRLTVV.

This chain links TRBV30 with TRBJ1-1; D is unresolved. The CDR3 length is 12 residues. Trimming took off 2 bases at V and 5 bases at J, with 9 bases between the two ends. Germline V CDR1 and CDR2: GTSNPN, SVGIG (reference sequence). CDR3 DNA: TGTGCCTGGAGTTCCCGGGGAACTGAAGCTTTCTTT. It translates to CAWSSRGTEAFF.

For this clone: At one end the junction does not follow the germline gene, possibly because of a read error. The CDR3 here is CASSWRGRQTETFF. DNA of the CDR3: TGTGCCAGCAGCTGGCGGGGGAGACAAACTGAAACTTTCTTT. This chain links TRBV5-5 with TRBJ1-1; D is perhaps TRBD1 (5 bases). The CDR3 has 14 amino acids. The V gene's germline CDR1 is SGHKS and CDR2 YYEKEE (reference sequence).

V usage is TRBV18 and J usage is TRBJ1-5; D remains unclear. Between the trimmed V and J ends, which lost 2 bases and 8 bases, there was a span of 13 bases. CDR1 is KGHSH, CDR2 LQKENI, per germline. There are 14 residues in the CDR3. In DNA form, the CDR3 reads TGTGCCAGCTCACCATATGAAACGGGTGAGCCCCAGCATTTT. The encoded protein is CASSPYETGEPQHF.

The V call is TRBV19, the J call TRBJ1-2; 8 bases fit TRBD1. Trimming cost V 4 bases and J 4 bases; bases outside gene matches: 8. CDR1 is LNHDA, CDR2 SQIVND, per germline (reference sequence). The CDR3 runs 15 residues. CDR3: CASSNWDRSGYGYTF. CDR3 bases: TGTGCCAGTAGTAACTGGGACAGGTCCGGCTATGGCTACACCTTC. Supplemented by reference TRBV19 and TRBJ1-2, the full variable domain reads DGGITQSPKYLFRKEGQNVTLSCEQNLNHDAMYWYRQDPGQGLRLIYYSQIVNDFQKGDIAEGYSVSREKKESFPLTVTSAQKNPTAFYLCASSNWDRSGYGYTFGSGTRLTVV.

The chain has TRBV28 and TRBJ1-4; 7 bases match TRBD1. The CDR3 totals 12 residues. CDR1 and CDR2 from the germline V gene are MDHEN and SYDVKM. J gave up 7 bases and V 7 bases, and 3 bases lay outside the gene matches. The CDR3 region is CASKRDSEKLFF. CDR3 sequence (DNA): TGTGCCAGCAAGAGGGACAGTGAAAAACTGTTTTTT.

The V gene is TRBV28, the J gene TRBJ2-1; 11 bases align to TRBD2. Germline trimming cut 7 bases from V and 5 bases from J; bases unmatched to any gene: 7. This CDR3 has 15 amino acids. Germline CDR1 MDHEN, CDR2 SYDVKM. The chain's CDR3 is CASTGTSGGNNEQFF. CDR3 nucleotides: TGTGCCAGCACCGGGACTAGCGGAGGAAACAATGAGCAGTTCTTC.

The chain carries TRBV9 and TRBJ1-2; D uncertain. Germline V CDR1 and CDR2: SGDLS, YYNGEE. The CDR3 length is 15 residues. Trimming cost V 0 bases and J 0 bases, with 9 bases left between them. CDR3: CASSVVTEPNYGYTF. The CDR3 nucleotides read TGTGCCAGCAGCGTAGTTACAGAGCCTAACTATGGCTACACCTTC.

The CDR3 region has the DNA TGTGCCAGCAGTGACCGGGACAGGGGGCGCCGGGCTTTCTTT. Translating it yields CASSDRDRGRRAFF. The chain recombines TRBV6-5 with TRBJ1-1; 12 nucleotides line up with TRBD1. The V gene end was trimmed by 5 bases and the J gene end by 11 bases; junction bases not matched to a gene: 9. Per germline, CDR1 MNHEY and CDR2 SVGAGI. The length of the CDR3 is 14 residues.

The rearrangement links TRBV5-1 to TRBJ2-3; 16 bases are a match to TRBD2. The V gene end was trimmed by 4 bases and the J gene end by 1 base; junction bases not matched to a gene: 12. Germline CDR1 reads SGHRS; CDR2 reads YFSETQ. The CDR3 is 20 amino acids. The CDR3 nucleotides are TGCGCCAGCAGCCCGGGACTAGCGGGGGGGTTCACCCAACGCACAGATACGCAGTATTTT. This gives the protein CASSPGLAGGFTQRTDTQYF.

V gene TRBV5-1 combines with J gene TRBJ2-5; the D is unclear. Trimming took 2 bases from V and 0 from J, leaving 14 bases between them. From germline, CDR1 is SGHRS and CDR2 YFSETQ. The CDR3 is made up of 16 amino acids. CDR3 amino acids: CASSLPPGPNQETQYF. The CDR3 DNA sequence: TGCGCCAGCAGCTTACCGCCCGGTCCGAACCAAGAGACCCAGTACTTC.

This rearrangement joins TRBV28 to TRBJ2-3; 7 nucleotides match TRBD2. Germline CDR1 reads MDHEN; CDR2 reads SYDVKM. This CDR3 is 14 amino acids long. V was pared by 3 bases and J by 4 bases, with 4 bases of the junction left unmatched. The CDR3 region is CASSLGGGSDTQYF. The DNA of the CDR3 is TGTGCCAGCAGTTTGGGGGGGGGATCAGATACGCAGTATTTT.

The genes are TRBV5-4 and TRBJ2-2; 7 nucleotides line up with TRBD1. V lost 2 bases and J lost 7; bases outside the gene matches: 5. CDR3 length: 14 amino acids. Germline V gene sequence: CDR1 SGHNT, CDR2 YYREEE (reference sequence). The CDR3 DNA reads TGTGCCAGCAGCTTCAAGGGGGCGAGCGGGGAGCTGTTTTTT. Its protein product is CASSFKGASGELFF. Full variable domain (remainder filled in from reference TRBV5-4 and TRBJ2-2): ETGVTQSPTHLIKTRGQQVTLRCSSQSGHNTVSWYQQALGQGPQFIFQYYREEENGRGNFPPRFSGLQFPNYSSELNVNALELDDSALYLCASSFKGASGELFFGEGSRLTVL.

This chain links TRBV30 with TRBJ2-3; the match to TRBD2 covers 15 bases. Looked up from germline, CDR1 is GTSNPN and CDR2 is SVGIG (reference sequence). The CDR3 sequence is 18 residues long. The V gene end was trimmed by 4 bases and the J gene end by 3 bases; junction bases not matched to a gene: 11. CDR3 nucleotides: TGTGCCTGGATACCTAGCCCCGGGACTAGCGGGAGGACAGATACGCAGTATTTT. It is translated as CAWIPSPGTSGRTDTQYF.

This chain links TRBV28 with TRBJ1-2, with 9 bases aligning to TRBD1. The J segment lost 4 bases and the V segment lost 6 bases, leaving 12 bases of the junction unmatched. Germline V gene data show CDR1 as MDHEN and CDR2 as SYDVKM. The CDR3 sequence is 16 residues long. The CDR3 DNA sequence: TGTGCCAGCAGGGGCCCCTGGGGACAGGGATCCTATGGCTACACCTTC. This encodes CASRGPWGQGSYGYTF.

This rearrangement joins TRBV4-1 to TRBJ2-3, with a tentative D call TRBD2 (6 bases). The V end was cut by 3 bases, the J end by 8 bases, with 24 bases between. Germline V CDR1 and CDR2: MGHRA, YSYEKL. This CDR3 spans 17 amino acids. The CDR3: CASSQGPPGLGIGTQYF. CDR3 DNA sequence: TGCGCCAGCAGCCAGGGACCTCCGGGACTCGGAATAGGTACGCAGTATTTT.